These T cell receptor beta chains were read from a single sample in a study of blood T cell repertoires in COVID-19. Profiled with immunoSEQ multiplex PCR; TCRdb holds only in-frame clones, not every one. Of about 360,000 clones in the sample, 88% are singletons; the top ten hold approximately 2.1%. The sample consisted of PBMCs or T cells enriched from blood (not recorded which). The origin of the receptors is a woman in her 40s with acute COVID-19. Both conserved end residues are part of each CDR3. The D gene is left open where the match is weak. Rows give clone size only sometimes, using once, few, many, or a class for an expanded clone.

J: TRBJ1-2
V: TRBV24-1
D: TRBD1
size: -
DNA: TGTGCCACCAGGGGACAGGGTGGAGGCTACACCTTC
CDR3: CATRGQGGGYTF

J: TRBJ2-6
V: TRBV7-9
D: TRBD1
size: few
DNA: TGTGCCAGCAGCCTACAGGGGGCTGGGGCCAACGTCCTGACTTTC
CDR3: CASSLQGAGANVLTF

J: TRBJ1-1
V: TRBV19
D: -
size: -
DNA: TGTGCCAGTAGTATCGCGGGAGGGAACACTGAAGCTTTCTTT
CDR3: CASSIAGGNTEAFF

J: TRBJ1-2
V: TRBV6-5
D: -
size: -
DNA: TGTGCCAGCAGTTCGACACCCTATGGCTACACCTTC
CDR3: CASSSTPYGYTF

J: TRBJ1-2
V: TRBV2
D: -
size: -
DNA: TGTGCCAGCAGTGAAGTGACGGGTGGCGGCTACACCTTC
CDR3: CASSEVTGGGYTF

J: TRBJ1-1
V: TRBV7-6
D: -
size: once
DNA: TGTGCCAGCAGCTTAGGCCAACTTAGGAACACTGAAGCTTTCTTT
CDR3: CASSLGQLRNTEAFF

J: TRBJ2-7
V: TRBV7-2
D: -
size: -
DNA: TGTGCCAGCAGCCCGCGGGGCTTCCCCTACGAGCAGTACTTC
CDR3: CASSPRGFPYEQYF

J: TRBJ2-1
V: TRBV15
D: TRBD2
size: -
DNA: TGTGCCACCAGCAGAGATATCATATTAGCCGGGGGGTCGGGCAATGAGCAGTTCTTC
CDR3: CATSRDIILAGGSGNEQFF

J: TRBJ2-5
V: TRBV11-3
D: -
size: once
DNA: TGTGCCAGCAGCTTAGTCGGCAGTCGAGGAGAGACCCAGTACTTC
CDR3: CASSLVGSRGETQYF

J: TRBJ1-5
V: TRBV2
D: -
size: -
DNA: TGTGCCAGCAGTCTCGACGGAGTTAGCAATCAGCCCCAGCATTTT
CDR3: CASSLDGVSNQPQHF

J: TRBJ2-3
V: TRBV5-1
D: TRBD2
size: -
DNA: TGCGCCAGCAGCCTTCGGACTAGCGGACGCACAGATACGCAGTATTTT
CDR3: CASSLRTSGRTDTQYF

J: TRBJ2-3
V: TRBV2
D: TRBD2
size: -
DNA: TGTGCCAGCAGTGATTACGCAGCGGGGGGGTATACTAGCACAGATACGCAGTATTTT
CDR3: CASSDYAAGGYTSTDTQYF

J: TRBJ2-3
V: TRBV5-1
D: -
size: -
DNA: TGCGCCAGCAGGGACAGCAGGGCAGATACGCAGTATTTT
CDR3: CASRDSRADTQYF

J: TRBJ1-1
V: TRBV9
D: -
size: -
DNA: TGTGCCAGCAGCGCAGGGAATTTGAACACTGAAGCTTTCTTT
CDR3: CASSAGNLNTEAFF

J: TRBJ2-3
V: TRBV5-1
D: TRBD2
size: -
DNA: TGCGCCAGCAGCCCGAGGACTAGCGGGGGGTTGGGTACAGATACGCAGTATTTT
CDR3: CASSPRTSGGLGTDTQYF

J: TRBJ2-5
V: TRBV3-1/TRBV3-2
D: TRBD2
size: -
DNA: TGTGCCAGCAGCCGGTCGGGACTAGCGGGGGGGCCCCAAGAGACCCAGTACTTC
CDR3: CASSRSGLAGGPQETQYF

J: TRBJ1-1
V: TRBV3-1/TRBV3-2
D: TRBD1
size: -
DNA: TGTGCCAGCAGCCAAGGTGATGGAACAGGGGTAGCTTTCTTT
CDR3: CASSQGDGTGVAFF

J: TRBJ1-1
V: TRBV30
D: -
size: -
DNA: TGTGCCTGGAGTGTACGGAGTGAAGCTTTCTTT
CDR3: CAWSVRSEAFF

J: TRBJ1-1
V: TRBV4-1
D: TRBD1
size: -
DNA: TGCGCCAGCAGCCAAGTCTATAGGGACAGGGGGAACACTGAAGCTTTCTTT
CDR3: CASSQVYRDRGNTEAFF

J: TRBJ1-5
V: TRBV19
D: TRBD1
size: -
DNA: TGTGCCAGTAGTATGGACAGGGACGGCGGTAAGCCCCAGCATTTT
CDR3: CASSMDRDGGKPQHF

J: TRBJ2-5
V: TRBV9
D: TRBD1
size: -
DNA: TGTGCCAGCAGCTCGGGACAGAAAGAGACCCAGTACTTC
CDR3: CASSSGQKETQYF

J: TRBJ2-5
V: TRBV11-2
D: TRBD1
size: -
DNA: TGTGCCAGCAGACTACCGGGACAGCTCCAAGAGACCCAGTACTTC
CDR3: CASRLPGQLQETQYF

J: TRBJ2-7
V: TRBV6-7
D: TRBD2
size: -
DNA: TGTGCCAGCAGTTCGGGGGGATACTATCTCCAGCAGTACTTC
CDR3: CASSSGGYYLQQYF

J: TRBJ1-1
V: TRBV9
D: -
size: -
DNA: TGTGCCAGCAGCCTCCCGAACACTGAAGCTTTCTTT
CDR3: CASSLPNTEAFF